This record covers a single T cell receptor beta chain. The protocol was immunoSEQ multiplex PCR, while the TCRdb copy is restricted to in-frame clones and leaves out a portion. Of more than 100,000 clones listed, 65% to 85% are singletons. The sample is drawn from a study of blood T cell repertoires in COVID-19. Study information: Material from acute and convalescent COVID-19 was sourced from the United States, Italy and Spain. T cells, B-cell-depleted T cells, or PBMCs supplied cDNA or gDNA.

Germline V gene data show CDR1 as SGHTA and CDR2 as FQGNSA. V dropped 7 bases and J dropped 3; count of bases not matched to a gene: 7. This CDR3 has 14 amino acids. This TCR derives from an older woman with acute or convalescent COVID-19. Sequenced material: peripheral blood. The chain employs TRBV7-2 and TRBJ2-5; TRBD2 aligns across 8 bases. For the CDR3, the DNA is TGTGCCAGCAAAACCGGGACTAGTAAAGAGACCCAGTACTTC. Translated: CASKTGTSKETQYF.